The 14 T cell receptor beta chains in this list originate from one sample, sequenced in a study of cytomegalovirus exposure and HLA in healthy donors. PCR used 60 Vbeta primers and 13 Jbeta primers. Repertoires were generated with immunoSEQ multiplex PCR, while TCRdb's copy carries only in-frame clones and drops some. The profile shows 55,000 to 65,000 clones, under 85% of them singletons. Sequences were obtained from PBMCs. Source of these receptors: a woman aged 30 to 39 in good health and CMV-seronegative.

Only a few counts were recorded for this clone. In DNA, the CDR3 is TGTGCCAGCAGCCAAGGACACTTTAACTATGGCTACACCTTC. Protein sequence: CASSQGHFNYGYTF. This chain connects TRBV7-2 to TRBJ1-2; TRBD1 is a possible D gene (5 bases). The V end was cut by 5 bases, the J end by 1 base, with 11 bases between. CDR1 is SGHTA, CDR2 FQGNSA, per germline. This CDR3 has 14 amino acids.

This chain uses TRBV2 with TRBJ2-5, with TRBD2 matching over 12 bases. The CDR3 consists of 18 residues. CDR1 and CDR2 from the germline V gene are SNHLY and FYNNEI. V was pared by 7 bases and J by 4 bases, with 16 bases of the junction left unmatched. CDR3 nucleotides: TGTGCCAGCAAAAAAAGCTGGTCTAGCGGGGGGGCAGGAGAGACCCAGTACTTC. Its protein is CASKKSWSSGGAGETQYF.

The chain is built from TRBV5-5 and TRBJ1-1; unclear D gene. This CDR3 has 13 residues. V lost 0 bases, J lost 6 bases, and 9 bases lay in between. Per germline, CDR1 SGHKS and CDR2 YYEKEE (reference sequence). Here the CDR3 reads CASSLASSAEAFF. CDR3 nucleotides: TGTGCCAGCAGCTTGGCTTCGAGCGCTGAAGCTTTCTTT.

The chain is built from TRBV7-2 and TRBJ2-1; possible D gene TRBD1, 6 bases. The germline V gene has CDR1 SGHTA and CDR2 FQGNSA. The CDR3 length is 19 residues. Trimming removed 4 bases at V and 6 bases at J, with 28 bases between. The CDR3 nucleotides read TGTGCCAGCAGCTCCCCTACAGGGACGGGATTCGTATTCGTCAATGAGCAGTTCTTC. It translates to CASSSPTGTGFVFVNEQFF.

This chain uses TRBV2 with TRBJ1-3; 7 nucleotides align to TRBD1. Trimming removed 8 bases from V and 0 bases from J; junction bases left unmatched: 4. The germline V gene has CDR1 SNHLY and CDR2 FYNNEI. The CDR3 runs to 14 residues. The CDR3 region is CASGDRVSGNTIYF. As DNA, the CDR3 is TGTGCCAGCGGAGACAGGGTCTCTGGAAACACCATATATTTT.

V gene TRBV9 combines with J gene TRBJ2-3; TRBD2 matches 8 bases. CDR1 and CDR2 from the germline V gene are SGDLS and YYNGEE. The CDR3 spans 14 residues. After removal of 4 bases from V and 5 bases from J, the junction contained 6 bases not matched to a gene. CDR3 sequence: CASSPGGEEDTQYF. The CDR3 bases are TGTGCCAGCAGCCCCGGGGGGGAGGAAGATACGCAGTATTTT.

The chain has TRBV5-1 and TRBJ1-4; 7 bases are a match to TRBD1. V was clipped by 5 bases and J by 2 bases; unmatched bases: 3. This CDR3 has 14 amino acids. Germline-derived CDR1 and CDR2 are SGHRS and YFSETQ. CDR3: CASRQGQTNEKLFF. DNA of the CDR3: TGCGCCAGCAGGCAGGGACAGACTAATGAAAAACTGTTTTTT.

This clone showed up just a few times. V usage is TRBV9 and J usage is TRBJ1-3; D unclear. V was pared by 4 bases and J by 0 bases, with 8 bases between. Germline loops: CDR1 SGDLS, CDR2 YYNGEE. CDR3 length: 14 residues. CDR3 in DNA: TGTGCCAGCAGCCCAGGCCGCTCTGGAAACACCATATATTTT. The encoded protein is CASSPGRSGNTIYF.

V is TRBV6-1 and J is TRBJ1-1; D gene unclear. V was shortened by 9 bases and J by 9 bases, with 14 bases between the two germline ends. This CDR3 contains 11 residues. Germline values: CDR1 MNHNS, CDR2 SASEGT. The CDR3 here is CASLREAKAFF. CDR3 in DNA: TGTGCCAGTCTACGGGAAGCCAAAGCTTTCTTT.

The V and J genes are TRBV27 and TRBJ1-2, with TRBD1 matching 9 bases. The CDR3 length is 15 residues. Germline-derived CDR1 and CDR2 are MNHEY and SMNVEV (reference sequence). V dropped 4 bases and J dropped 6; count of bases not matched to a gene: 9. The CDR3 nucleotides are TGTGCCAGCAGTTCCACAGGGGGCGAACAGGATGGCTACACCTTC. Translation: CASSSTGGEQDGYTF.

The CDR3 here is CASSSRRGTQYF. The CDR3 coding sequence is TGTGCCAGCAGCTCAAGACGAGGTACGCAGTATTTT. The V call is TRBV5-6, the J call TRBJ2-3; D remains ambiguous. V lost 3 bases, J lost 8 bases, and 10 bases lay in between. The CDR3 is 12 amino acids. The germline V gene has CDR1 SGHDT and CDR2 YYEEEE. The full variable domain, rest sourced from reference TRBV5-6 and TRBJ2-3, is DAGVTQSPTHLIKTRGQQVTLRCSPKSGHDTVSWYQQALGQGPQFIFQYYEEEERQRGNFPDRFSGHQFPNYSSELNVNALLLGDSALYLCASSSRRGTQYFGPGTRLTVL.

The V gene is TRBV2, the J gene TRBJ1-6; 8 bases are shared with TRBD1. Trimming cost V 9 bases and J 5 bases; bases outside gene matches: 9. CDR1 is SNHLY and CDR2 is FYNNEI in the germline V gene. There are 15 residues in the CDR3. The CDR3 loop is CASKERQGNNSPLHF. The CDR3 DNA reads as TGTGCCAGTAAAGAGAGACAGGGGAATAATTCACCCCTCCACTTT.

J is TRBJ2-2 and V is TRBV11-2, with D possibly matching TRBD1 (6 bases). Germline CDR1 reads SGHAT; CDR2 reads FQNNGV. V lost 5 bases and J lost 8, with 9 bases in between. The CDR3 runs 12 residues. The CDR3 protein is CASSRQEGELFF. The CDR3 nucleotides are TGTGCCAGCAGCCGACAGGAAGGGGAGCTGTTTTTT.

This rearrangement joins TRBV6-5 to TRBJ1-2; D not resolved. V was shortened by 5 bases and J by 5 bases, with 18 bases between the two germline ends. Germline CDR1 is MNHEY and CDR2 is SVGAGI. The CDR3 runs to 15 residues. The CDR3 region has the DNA TGTGCCAGCAGTCCGGCATCGGAGGGAATTTATGGCTACACCTTC. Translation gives CASSPASEGIYGYTF.